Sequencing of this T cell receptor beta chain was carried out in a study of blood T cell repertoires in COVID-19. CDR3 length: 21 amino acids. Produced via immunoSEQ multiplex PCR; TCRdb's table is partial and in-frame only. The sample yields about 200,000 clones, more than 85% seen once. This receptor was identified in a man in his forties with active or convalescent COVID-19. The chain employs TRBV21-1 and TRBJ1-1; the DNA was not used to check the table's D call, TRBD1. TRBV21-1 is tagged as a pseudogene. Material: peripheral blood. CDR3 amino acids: CASSKTRGIKFEGVWDTEAFF. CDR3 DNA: TGTGCCAGCAGCAAGACGAGGGGGATCAAATTCGAAGGGGTATGGGACACTGAAGCTTTCTTT.